This TCR beta chain was profiled in a study of T cell responses to AZD1222 COVID-19 vaccine. Findings of the study overall: Mostly white British, mostly female donors; authors suggested clonal diversity may be underestimated. At 160-218 and 743-854, vaccine-associated CD4 TCRs were dominant, and they spanned spike.

TCRdb keeps only in-frame clones here, not all; method: immunoSEQ multiplex PCR. The sample records 80,000 or so clones, about 90% being singletons. About this clone itself: Its antigen is not known.

V lost 0 bases and J lost 3, with 8 bases in between. CDR1 and CDR2 from the germline V gene are GTSNPN and SVGIG (reference sequence). The CDR3 is 13 amino acids. The source material was peripheral blood, sampled on day 0 of AZD1222 vaccination. This receptor was obtained from an adult in good health. The chain is built from TRBV30 and TRBJ1-1; possibly TRBD1 for D (5 bases). This chain's CDR3 is CAWSVTGDTEAFF. The CDR3 nucleotides read TGTGCCTGGAGTGTAACGGGGGACACTGAAGCTTTCTTT.